This T cell receptor (beta chain) was sequenced in a study of response to subunit inactivated influenza vaccine. For this clonotype: Antigen: not known.

This CDR3 has 15 amino acids. Germline CDR1 SGHAT, CDR2 FQNNGV. V lost 6 bases to trimming and J lost 4 bases, with 19 bases between them. Study conclusions and caveats: The authors suggested that few new T cells are recruited per seasonal influenza vaccination.

One entry per CDR3 protein, called by TCRdb with MiXCR from the RT-PCR reads. The sample includes 800,000 to 1,000,000 distinct CDR3 sequences, about 20% of them seen just once. This rearrangement joins TRBV11-2 to TRBJ2-7, with no clear D. This clonotype originated in a man aged 45 to 65 who received an inactivated influenza vaccine. The material was PBMCs from blood, obtained around 5 days after vaccination. The CDR3 nucleotides are TGTGCCAGCAGTCCAATCGCTAGGATTATTTACGAGCAGTACTTC. Translated, it gives CASSPIARIIYEQYF.